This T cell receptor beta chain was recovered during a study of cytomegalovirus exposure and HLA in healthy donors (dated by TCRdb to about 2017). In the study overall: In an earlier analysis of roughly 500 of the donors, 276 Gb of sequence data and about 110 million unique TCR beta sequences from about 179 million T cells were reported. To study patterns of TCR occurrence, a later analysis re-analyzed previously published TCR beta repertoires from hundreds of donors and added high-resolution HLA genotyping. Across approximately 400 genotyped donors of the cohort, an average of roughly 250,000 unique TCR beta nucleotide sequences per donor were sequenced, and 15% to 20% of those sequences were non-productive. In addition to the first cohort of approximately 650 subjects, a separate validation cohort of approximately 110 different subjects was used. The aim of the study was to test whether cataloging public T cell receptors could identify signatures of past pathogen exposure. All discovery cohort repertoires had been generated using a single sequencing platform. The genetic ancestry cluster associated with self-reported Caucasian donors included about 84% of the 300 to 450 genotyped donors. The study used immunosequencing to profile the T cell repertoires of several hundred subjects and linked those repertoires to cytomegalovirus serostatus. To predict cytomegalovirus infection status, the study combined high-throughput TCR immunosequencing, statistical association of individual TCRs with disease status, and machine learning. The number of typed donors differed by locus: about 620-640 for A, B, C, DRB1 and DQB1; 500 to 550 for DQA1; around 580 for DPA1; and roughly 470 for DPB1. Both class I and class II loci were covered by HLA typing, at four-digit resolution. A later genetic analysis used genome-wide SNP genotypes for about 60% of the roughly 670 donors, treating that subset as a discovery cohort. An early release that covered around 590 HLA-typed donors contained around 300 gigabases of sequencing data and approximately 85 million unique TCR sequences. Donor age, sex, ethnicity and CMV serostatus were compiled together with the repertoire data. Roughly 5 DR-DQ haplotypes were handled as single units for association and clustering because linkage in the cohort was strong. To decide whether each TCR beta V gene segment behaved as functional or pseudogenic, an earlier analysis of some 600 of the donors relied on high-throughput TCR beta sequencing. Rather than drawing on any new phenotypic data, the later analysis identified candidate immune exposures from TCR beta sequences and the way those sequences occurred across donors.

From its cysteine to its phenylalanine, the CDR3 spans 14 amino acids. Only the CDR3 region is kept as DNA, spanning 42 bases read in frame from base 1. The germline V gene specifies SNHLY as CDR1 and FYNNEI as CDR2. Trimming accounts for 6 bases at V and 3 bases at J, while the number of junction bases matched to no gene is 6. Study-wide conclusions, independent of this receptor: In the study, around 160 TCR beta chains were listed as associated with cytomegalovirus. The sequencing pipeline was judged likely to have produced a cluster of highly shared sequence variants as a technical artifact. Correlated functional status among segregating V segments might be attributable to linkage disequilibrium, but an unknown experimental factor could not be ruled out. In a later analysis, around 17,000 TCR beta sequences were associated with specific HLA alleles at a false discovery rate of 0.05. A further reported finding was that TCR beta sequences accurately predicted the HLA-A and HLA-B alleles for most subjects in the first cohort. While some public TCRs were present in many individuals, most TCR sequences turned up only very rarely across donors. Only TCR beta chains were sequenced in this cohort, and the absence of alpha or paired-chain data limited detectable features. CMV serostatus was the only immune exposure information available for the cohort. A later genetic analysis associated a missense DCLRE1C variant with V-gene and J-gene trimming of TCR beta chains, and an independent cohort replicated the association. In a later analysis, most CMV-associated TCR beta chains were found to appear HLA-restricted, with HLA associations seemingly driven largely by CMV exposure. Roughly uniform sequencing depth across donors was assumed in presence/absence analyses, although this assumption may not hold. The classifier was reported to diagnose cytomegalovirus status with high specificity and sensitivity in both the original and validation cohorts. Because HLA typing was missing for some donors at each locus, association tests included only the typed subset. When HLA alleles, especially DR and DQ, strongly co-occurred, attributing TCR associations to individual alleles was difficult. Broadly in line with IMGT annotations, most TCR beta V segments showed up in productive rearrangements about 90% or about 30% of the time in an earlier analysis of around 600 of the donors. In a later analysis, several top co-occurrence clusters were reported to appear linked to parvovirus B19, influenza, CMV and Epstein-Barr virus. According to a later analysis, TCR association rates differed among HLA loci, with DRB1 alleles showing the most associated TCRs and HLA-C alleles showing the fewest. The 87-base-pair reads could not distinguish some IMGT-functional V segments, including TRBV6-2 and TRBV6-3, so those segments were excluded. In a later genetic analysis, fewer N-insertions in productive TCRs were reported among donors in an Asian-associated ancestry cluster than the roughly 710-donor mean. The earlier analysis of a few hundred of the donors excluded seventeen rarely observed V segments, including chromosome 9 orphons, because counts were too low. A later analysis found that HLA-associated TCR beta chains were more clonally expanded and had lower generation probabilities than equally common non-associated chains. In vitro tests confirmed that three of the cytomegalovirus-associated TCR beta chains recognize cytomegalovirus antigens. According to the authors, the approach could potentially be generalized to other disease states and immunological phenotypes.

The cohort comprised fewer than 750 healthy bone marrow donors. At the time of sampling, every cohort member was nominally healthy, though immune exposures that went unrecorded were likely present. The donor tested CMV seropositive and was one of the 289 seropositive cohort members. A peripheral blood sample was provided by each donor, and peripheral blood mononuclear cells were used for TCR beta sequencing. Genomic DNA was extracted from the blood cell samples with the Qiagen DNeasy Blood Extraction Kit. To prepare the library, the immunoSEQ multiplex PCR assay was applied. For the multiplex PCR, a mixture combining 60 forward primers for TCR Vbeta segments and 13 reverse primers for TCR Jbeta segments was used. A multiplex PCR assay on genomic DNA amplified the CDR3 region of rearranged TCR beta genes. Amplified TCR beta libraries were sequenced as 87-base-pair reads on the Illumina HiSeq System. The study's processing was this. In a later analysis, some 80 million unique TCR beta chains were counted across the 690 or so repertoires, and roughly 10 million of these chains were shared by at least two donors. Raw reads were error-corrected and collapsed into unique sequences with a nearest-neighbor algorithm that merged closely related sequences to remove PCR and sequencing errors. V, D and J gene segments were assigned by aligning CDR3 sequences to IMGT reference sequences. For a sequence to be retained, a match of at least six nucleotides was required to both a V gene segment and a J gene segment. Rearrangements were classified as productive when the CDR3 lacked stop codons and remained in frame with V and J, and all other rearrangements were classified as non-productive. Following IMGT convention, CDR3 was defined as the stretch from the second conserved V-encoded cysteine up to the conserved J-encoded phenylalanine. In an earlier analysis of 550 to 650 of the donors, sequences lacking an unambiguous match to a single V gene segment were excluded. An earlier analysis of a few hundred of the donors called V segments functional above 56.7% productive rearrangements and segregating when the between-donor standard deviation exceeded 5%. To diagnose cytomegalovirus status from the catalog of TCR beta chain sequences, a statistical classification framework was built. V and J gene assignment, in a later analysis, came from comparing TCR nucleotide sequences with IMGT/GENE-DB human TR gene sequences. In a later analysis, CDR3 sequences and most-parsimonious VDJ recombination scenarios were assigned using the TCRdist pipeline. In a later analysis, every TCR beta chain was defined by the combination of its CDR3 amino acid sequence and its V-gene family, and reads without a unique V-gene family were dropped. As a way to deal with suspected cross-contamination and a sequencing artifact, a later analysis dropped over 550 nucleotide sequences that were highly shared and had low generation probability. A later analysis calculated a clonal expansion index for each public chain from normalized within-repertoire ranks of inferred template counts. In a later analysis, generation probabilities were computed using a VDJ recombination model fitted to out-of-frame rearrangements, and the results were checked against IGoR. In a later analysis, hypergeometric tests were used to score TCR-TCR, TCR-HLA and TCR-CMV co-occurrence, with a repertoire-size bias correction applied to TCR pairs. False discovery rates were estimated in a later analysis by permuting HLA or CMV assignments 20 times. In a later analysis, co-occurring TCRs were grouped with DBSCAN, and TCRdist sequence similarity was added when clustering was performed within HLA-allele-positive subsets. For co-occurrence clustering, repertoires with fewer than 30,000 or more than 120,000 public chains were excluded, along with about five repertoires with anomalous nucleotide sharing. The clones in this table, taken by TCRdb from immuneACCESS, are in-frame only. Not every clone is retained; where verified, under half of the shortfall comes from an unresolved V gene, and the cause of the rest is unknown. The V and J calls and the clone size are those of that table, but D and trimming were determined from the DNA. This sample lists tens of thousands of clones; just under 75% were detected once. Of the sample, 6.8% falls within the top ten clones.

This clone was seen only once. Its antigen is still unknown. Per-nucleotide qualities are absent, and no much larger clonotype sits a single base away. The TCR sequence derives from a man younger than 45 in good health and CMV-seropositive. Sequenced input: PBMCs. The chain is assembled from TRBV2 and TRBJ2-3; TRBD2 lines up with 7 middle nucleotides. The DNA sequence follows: TGTGCCAGCAGCACAGCGGGGAAAACAGATACGCAGTATTTT. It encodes CASSTAGKTDTQYF.